These 12 T cell receptor beta chains originate from one sample sequenced in a study of T cells after yellow fever vaccination. TCRdb analysed the 5' RACE reads with MiXCR anew, one entry per CDR3 protein. The table has hundreds of thousands of distinct CDR3 sequences, approximately 13% seen once. This specimen was PBMCs, taken on the day of the yellow fever booster vaccination. The receptor set was obtained from a man aged 25 to 40 who received the YFV17D yellow fever vaccine.

The gene calls are TRBV19 and TRBJ2-5; D gene unclear. The CDR3 contains 13 residues. Germline V gives CDR1 LNHDA, CDR2 SQIVND (reference sequence). With 0 bases removed from V and 7 bases from J, the gap between germline ends came to 9 bases. CDR3 protein: CASSIDTVGTQYF. The CDR3 nucleotides read TGTGCCAGTAGTATAGATACCGTAGGGACCCAGTACTTC.

This clonotype was counted a few times. The chain couples TRBV12-3 or TRBV12-4 to TRBJ2-3; TRBD2 aligns across 13 bases. The junction had 15 bases not matched to a gene; V was cut back by 5 bases and J by 4 bases. CDR3 size: 19 residues. CDR3 residues: CASSLRMIQGLAGPDTQYF. The CDR3 region has the DNA TGTGCCAGCAGTCTAAGGATGATCCAGGGACTAGCGGGGCCAGATACGCAGTATTTT.

This clonotype was seen once. This chain links TRBV6-5 with TRBJ2-3; D remains unclear. Germline-derived CDR1 and CDR2 are MNHEY and SVGAGI. The V and J ends lost 3 bases and 4 bases respectively, with 8 bases between them. This CDR3 region has 13 residues. CDR3 protein: CASSYQRADTQYF. CDR3 sequence (DNA): TGTGCCAGCAGTTATCAGAGAGCAGATACGCAGTATTTT.

V is TRBV4-1 and J is TRBJ2-1; TRBD2 matches 10 bases. The CDR3 has 14 residues. V lost 1 base, J lost 9 bases, and 3 bases stayed unmatched. CDR1 and CDR2 from the germline V gene are MGHRA and YSYEKL. The CDR3 loop reads CASSQGAGGIEQFF. The CDR3 DNA sequence: TGCGCCAGCAGCCAAGGAGCGGGAGGGATTGAGCAGTTCTTC.

This clonotype showed up just a few times. The chain recombines TRBV10-3 with TRBJ2-1, with 11 bases matching TRBD2. The V and J ends lost 8 bases and 12 bases, in that order; junction bases with no gene match: 18. Germline-derived CDR1 and CDR2 are ENHRY and SYGVKD. This CDR3 contains 16 residues. The CDR3 region is CAISDSGRALFEVQFF. Written as DNA, the CDR3 is TGTGCCATCTCAGATAGCGGGAGGGCATTATTCGAAGTGCAGTTCTTC.

The table lists this clonotype with a few counts. The rearrangement links TRBV5-5 to TRBJ1-1; 11 bases line up with TRBD1. CDR3 length: 14 residues. Germline V gives CDR1 SGHKS, CDR2 YYEKEE (reference sequence). Unmatched junction bases numbered 4, after V lost 4 bases and J lost 5 bases. The CDR3 nucleotides read TGTGCCAGCAGCCGAGGGACAGGGGGAACTGAAGCTTTCTTT. Translating it yields CASSRGTGGTEAFF.

The chain couples TRBV5-1 to TRBJ2-5; 7 bases match TRBD1. CDR3 length equals 15 residues. Germline-derived CDR1 and CDR2 are SGHRS and YFSETQ. With 0 bases clipped from V and 1 base from J, the junction kept 3 bases outside the gene matches. The CDR3 loop is CASSLGGTVQETQYF. CDR3 in DNA: TGCGCCAGCAGCTTGGGAGGGACAGTCCAAGAGACCCAGTACTTC. The full variable domain, in which reference TRBV5-1 and TRBJ2-5 provide the parts outside the CDR3, is KAGVTQTPRYLIKTRGQQVTLSCSPISGHRSVSWYQQTPGQGLQFLFEYFSETQRNKGNFPGRFSGRQFSNSRSEMNVSTLELGDSALYLCASSLGGTVQETQYFGPGTRLLVL.

This clonotype was counted a few times. This chain links TRBV7-9 with TRBJ2-7; D ambiguous. The CDR3 has 12 amino acids. CDR1 is SEHNR, CDR2 FQNEAQ, per germline (reference sequence). The V end lost 1 base, the J end lost 6 bases, and 7 bases lay between the germline ends. CDR3 region: CASSLEAREQYF. The CDR3 DNA reads TGTGCCAGCAGCTTAGAGGCCCGCGAGCAGTACTTC.

This clonotype was detected a few times. The chain joins TRBV6-2 or TRBV6-3 to TRBJ2-5, with a weak D call TRBD2 (5 bases). The CDR3 is 15 amino acids. CDR1 and CDR2 (germline): MNHEY, SVGEGT. V was cut by 6 bases and J by 1 base, with 15 bases left in between. Here the CDR3 reads CASSRDSQTQETQYF. The CDR3 nucleotides are TGTGCCAGCAGCCGGGATTCCCAGACCCAAGAGACCCAGTACTTC.

This clonotype has at least ten counts. This sequence joins TRBV7-2 and TRBJ2-1, with a possible D match to TRBD2 (5 bases). Trimming removed 4 bases at V and 0 bases at J, with 10 bases between. This CDR3 has 15 residues. CDR1 is SGHTA, CDR2 FQGNSA, per germline. The CDR3 DNA reads as TGTGCCAGCAGCTCCCTGGGGAGCTCCTACAATGAGCAGTTCTTC. It translates to CASSSLGSSYNEQFF.

This clonotype was seen ten or more times. The chain couples TRBV5-1 to TRBJ2-2; TRBD2 aligns across 14 bases. Trimming removed 4 bases from V and 0 bases from J; junction bases left unmatched: 5. Germline V gene lookup returns CDR1 SGHRS and CDR2 YFSETQ. The CDR3 is made up of 18 amino acids. CDR3 region: CASSPGLAGVSNTGELFF. The DNA for the CDR3 is TGCGCCAGCAGCCCGGGACTAGCGGGAGTGTCGAACACCGGGGAGCTGTTTTTT.

The chain joins TRBV18 to TRBJ1-1, with TRBD1 matching 7 bases. The CDR3 has 15 residues. The V gene end was trimmed by 3 bases and the J gene end by 4 bases; junction bases not matched to a gene: 8. Looked up from germline, CDR1 is KGHSH and CDR2 is LQKENI. The CDR3 is CASSPSRGGFTEAFF. Written as DNA, the CDR3 is TGTGCCAGCTCACCTTCCAGAGGGGGCTTCACTGAAGCTTTCTTT.